This entry describes one T cell receptor beta chain. Original processing notes: Nucleated cell number was recorded as an estimate derived from reference gene primer amplification. Data came from immunoSEQ multiplex PCR; TCRdb stores just in-frame clones and leaves some out. V, J and clone size are those of that table, while D and trimming were read from the DNA. The table includes approximately 83,000 clones, roughly 88% detected once. This record comes from a study of blood T cell repertoires in COVID-19. On the study more broadly: Italy, Spain and the United States were the sources of the convalescent and acute COVID-19 samples. From T cells, B-cell-depleted T cells, or PBMCs came the material, which was cDNA or gDNA.

The CDR3 runs 15 residues. Germline loops: CDR1 MDHEN, CDR2 SYDVKM. The V end was cut by 6 bases, the J end by 0 bases, with 12 bases between. The receptor was isolated from a man in his 70s with acute or convalescent COVID-19. The chain recombines TRBV28 with TRBJ2-1; D is uncertain. The source material was peripheral blood. CDR3 in amino acids: CASSPLWSSYNEQFF. The CDR3 DNA follows: TGTGCCAGCAGCCCTCTTTGGAGCTCCTACAATGAGCAGTTCTTC.